This TCR beta chain was observed in a study of T-cell reconstitution after alpha-beta-depleted transplantation in children. Germline lookup yields CDR1 LNHDA and CDR2 SQIVND (reference sequence). Trimming shortened V by 6 bases and J by 4 bases, and 16 bases separated the two germline ends. The CDR3 contains 15 residues. TCRbeta library preparation incorporated unique molecular identifiers. TCRdb independently ran MiXCR on the PCR reads; one entry per CDR3 protein. Of about 350,000 distinct CDR3 sequences listed, 13% were seen once; the top ten hold around 4%. This receptor was identified in a human donor who donated a stem cell graft to a child with Fanconi anemia. Source: PBMCs, taken from the stem cell graft. This chain links TRBV19 with TRBJ1-5, with D unclear. CDR3 region: CASSDLLRVNQPQHF. The CDR3 region has the DNA TGTGCCAGTAGCGACCTCCTAAGGGTAAATCAGCCCCAGCATTTT.